This T cell receptor beta chain was recorded in a study of shared clonotypes between healthy human individuals (dated by TCRdb to 2020 to 2021). Some background on the complete study: The cohort included a few men and a couple of women between 18 and 49 years of age. For each donor, CD4 naive and CD4 memory were each given three plates, CD8 naive was given two plates, and CD8 memory was given one plate. To estimate repertoire size and how much clonotypes are shared between individuals, the study performed deep sequencing of blood TCR repertoires from 4 to 6 healthy adults. To increase sequencing depth and limit assay-specific biases, TCR repertoire library preparation and sequencing were carried out by different laboratories using diverse techniques. Each donor's leukapheresis produced roughly between roughly 0.94 and 9.5 billion PBMCs. The study at large found these results: Clonotypes shared by all four sorted-subset donors showed higher generation probabilities than non-shared clonotypes. Pairwise subsampling led to the expectation that sequencing depth would affect the degree of clonotype sharing among donors. Incomplete sequencing was indicated by rarefaction of sorted-subset datasets, despite the large sequencing depth. Naive subsets generally had larger estimated clonotype richness than memory subsets did. The small number of donors limited the genetic and exposure-history diversity represented. Across a few donors, around 5% of naive CD4, 3% to 3.5% of naive CD8, around 2.5% of memory CD4, and approximately 0.42% of memory CD8 clonotypes were shared. Sampling was limited to blood, and TCR repertoires in tissue likely differ from TCR repertoires in blood.

In the case of this clone: Its antigen remains undetermined. No much larger clone is present one base from it, and per-base qualities are unavailable.

Donors were healthy HIV-negative adults with no recently reported acute infections or vaccinations. All donors were Caucasian adults living in Nashville, Tennessee, USA. CD4+ T cells were enriched through magnetic negative selection, after which naive cells were positively selected on CD45RA and the remaining negative fraction served as the memory subset. Blood was collected by leukapheresis, and PBMCs were isolated by Ficoll-Histopaque density gradient centrifugation and then cryopreserved in liquid nitrogen vapor phase. Analytical flow cytometry was used to check the purity and quantity of each magnetically sorted T cell population. From each sorted fraction, genomic DNA was isolated and quantified by UV absorbance on a Nanodrop 2000c. Using the deep immunoSEQ assay, multiplex PCR amplified TCR CDR3 regions from genomic DNA. Extracted genomic DNA from each cell subset was distributed evenly across all wells of several immunoSEQ 96-well plates, and each plate was treated as a replicate. Each replicate PCR for sorted subsets received around 200 ng genomic DNA, equal to roughly 30,000 T cell genomes. The purified libraries were quantified using a Qubit 3.0 fluorometer, sized with a Bioanalyzer 2100, and then quantified again using the KAPA Library Quantification kit. Each immunoSEQ 96-well plate was sequenced on its own single-read 150-cycle Illumina NextSeq 550 flow cell. The source study handled its data this way. The immunoSEQ output contained only junctional sequences without quality scores, so filtering could not match that applied to full-length reads. To assign V/J genes and CDR3, sequences were annotated using PyIR, a Python wrapper for IgBLAST v1.9, with IMGT germline references. Any read was removed if the V/J assignment was weak (E-value above 1e-6), the CDR3 was missing, or the read contained stop codons, out-of-frame junctions, or ambiguous translated residues. A V3J clonotype was defined by an identical inferred V gene, J gene, and CDR3 amino acid sequence. To compute the percentage overlap between repertoires, the number of shared unique clonotypes was divided by the size of the smaller repertoire. Richness of each repertoire was evaluated using RTK rarefaction, the Chao1 estimator, and Recon v2.1 estimates of unobserved clonotypes. Generation probabilities were computed with OLGA for all TCRbeta clonotypes obtained by the gDNA method from several donors. Not all clones reach the TCRdb copy of this immuneACCESS table, which keeps in-frame sequences only. Checked studies attribute under half of the gap to unresolved V genes and leave the rest unexplained. Clonal size and the V and J genes are those of that table, whereas D and trimming came from the DNA. The sample table lists roughly 2.2 million clones, roughly 90% of them with a count of one. The leading ten clones occupy about 0.36% of the sample.

The CDR3, cysteine through phenylalanine, is 13 amino acids long. The sequence is cut down to CDR3 DNA, 39 bases in frame from base 1. CDR1 and CDR2 are drawn from the germline V gene: SGHTA, FQGTGA. Trimming removed 8 bases from V and 7 bases from J; the gene matches leave 4 bases unexplained. The sequence is built from TRBV7-3 and TRBJ2-1; 11 middle bases align to TRBD2. The TCR originated in a young man in good health. Some clones in this sample may be carry-over from other donors' samples. The sequenced sample was naive CD4+ T cells from PBMCs. In the paper's terms, the cell subset or site label means: CD45RA+ positively selected. The CDR3 has the sequence CASQPSGRNEQFF. The sequenced DNA: TGTGCCAGCCAGCCTAGCGGGAGGAATGAGCAGTTCTTC.